This T cell receptor beta chain is from a study of neoadjuvant anti-PD-1 for oral cavity cancer. Study background: Patients mostly received three to four biweekly nivolumab doses at 3 mg/kg before surgery. Study-level points and caveats: Higher pretreatment Treg/Th17 ratios tracked higher pretreatment blood clonality. Post-treatment tumors with larger preexisting clones showed more shrinkage.

The time point was: after neoadjuvant nivolumab, at surgical resection. V shed 2 bases and J shed 1 base, with 21 bases lying between them. The CDR3 runs 18 residues. The germline V gene has CDR1 SGHNT and CDR2 YYREEE (reference sequence). A word on this clone: Its antigen is as yet unknown. Other DNA sequences in the same sample also yield this CDR3.

Clones were read by immunoSEQ multiplex PCR, and TCRdb kept only the in-frame ones, dropping some. The sample contains over 1,400 clones, just under 60% of which appear only once. This clonotype originated in a person aged 35-79 years with oral cavity squamous cell carcinoma. Source: tumor tissue, taken after nivolumab (anti-PD-1) treatment. The rearrangement links TRBV5-4 to TRBJ1-2, with unresolved D. CDR3 coding DNA: TGTGCCAGCAGCTTTAGACTACATCCGGACCCGATTAACTATGGCTACACCTTC. Its translation: CASSFRLHPDPINYGYTF.